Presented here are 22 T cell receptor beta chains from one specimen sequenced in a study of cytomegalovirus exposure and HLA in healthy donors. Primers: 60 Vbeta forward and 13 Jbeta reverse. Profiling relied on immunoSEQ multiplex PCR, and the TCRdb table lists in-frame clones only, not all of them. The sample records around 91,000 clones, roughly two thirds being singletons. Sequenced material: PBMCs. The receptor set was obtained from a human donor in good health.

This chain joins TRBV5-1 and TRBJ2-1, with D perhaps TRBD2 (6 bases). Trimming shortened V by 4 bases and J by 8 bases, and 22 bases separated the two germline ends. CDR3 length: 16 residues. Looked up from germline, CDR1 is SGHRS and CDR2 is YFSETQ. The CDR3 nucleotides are TGCGCCAGCAGCGGGACTCCGGGACCGCCGGGTTATGAGCAGTTCTTC. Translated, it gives CASSGTPGPPGYEQFF.

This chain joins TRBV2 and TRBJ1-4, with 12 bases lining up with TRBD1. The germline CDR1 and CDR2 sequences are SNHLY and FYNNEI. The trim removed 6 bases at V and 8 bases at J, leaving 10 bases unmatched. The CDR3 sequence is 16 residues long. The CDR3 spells CASRGTGGTILEKLFF. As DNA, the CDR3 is TGTGCCAGCAGAGGGACAGGGGGCACGATTTTGGAAAAACTGTTTTTT.

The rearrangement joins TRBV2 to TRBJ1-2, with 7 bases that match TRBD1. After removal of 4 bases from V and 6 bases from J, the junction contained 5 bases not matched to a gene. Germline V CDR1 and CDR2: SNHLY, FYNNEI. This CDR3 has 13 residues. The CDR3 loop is CASSVRGRDGYTF. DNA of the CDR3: TGTGCCAGCAGTGTTAGGGGGCGCGATGGCTACACCTTC.

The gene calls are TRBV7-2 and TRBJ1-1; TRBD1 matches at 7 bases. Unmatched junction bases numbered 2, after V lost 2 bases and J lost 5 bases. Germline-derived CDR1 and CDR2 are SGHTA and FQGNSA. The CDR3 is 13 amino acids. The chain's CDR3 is CASSLQGETEAFF. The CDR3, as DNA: TGTGCCAGCAGCTTACAGGGGGAGACTGAAGCTTTCTTT.

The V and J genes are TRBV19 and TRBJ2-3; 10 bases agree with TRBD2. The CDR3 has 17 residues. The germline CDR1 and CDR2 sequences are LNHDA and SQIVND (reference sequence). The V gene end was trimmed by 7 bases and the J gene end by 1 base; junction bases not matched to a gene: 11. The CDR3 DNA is TGTGCCAGTACCCCACCGGGGCTAGCGGGGGGCACAGATACGCAGTATTTT. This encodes CASTPPGLAGGTDTQYF.

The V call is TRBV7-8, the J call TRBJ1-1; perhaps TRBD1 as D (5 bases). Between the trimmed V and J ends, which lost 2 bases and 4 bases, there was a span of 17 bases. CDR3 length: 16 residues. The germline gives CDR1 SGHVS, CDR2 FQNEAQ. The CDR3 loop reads CASSLPAGRGTTEAFF. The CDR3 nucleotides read TGTGCCAGCAGCTTACCAGCAGGGCGCGGAACCACTGAAGCTTTCTTT.

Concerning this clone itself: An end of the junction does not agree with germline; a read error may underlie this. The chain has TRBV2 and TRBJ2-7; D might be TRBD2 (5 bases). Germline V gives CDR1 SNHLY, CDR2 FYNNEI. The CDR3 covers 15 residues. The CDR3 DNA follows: TGTGCCAGCAGAGAAGGGTCCGGGGTTCGGCACGAGCAGTACTTC. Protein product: CASREGSGVRHEQYF.

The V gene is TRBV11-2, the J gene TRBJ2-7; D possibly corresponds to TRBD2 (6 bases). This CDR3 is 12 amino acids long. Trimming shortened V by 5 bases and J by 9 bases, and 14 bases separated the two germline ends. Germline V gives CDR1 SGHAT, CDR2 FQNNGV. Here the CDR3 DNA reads TGTGCCAGCAGCACACAGCGGGTGGGGCAGTACTTC. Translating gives CASSTQRVGQYF.

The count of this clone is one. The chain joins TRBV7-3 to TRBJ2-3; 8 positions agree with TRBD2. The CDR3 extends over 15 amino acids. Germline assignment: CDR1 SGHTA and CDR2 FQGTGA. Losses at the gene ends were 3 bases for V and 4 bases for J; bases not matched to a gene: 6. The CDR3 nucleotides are TGTGCCAGCAGCTTTATCAGCGGGGGAGCAGATACGCAGTATTTT. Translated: CASSFISGGADTQYF.

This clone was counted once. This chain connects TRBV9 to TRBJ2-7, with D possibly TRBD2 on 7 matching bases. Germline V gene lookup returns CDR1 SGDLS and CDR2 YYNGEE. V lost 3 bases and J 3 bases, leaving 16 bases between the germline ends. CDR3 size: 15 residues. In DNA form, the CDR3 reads TGTGCCAGCAGCGCCCGGGGCGGGGGCGGCTACGAGCAGTACTTC. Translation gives CASSARGGGGYEQYF. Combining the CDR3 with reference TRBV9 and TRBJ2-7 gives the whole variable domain DSGVTQTPKHLITATGQRVTLRCSPRSGDLSVYWYQQSLDQGLQFLIQYYNGEERAKGNILERFSAQQFPDLHSELNLSSLELGDSALYFCASSARGGGGYEQYFGPGTRLTVT.

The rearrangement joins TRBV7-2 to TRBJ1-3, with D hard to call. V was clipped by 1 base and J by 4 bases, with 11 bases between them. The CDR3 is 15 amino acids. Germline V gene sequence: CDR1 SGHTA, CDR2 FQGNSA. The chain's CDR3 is CASSLGRSAGNTIYF. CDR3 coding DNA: TGTGCCAGCAGCTTAGGGAGGTCCGCGGGAAACACCATATATTTT.

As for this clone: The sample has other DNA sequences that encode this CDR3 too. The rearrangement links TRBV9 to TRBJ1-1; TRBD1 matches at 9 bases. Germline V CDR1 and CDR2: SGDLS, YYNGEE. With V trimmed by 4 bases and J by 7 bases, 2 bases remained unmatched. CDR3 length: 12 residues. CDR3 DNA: TGTGCCAGCAGCACAGGGGGCAATGAAGCTTTCTTT. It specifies CASSTGGNEAFF.

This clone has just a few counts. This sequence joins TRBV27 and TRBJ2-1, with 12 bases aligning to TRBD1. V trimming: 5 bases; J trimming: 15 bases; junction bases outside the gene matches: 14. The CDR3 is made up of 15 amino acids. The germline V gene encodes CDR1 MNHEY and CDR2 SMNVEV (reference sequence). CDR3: CASSGTGTGGVARFF. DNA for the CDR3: TGTGCCAGCAGTGGTACCGGGACAGGGGGCGTTGCGCGGTTCTTC.

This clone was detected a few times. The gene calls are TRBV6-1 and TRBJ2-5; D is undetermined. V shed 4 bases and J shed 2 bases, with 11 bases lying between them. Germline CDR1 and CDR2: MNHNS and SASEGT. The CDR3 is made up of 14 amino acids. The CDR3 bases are TGTGCCAGCAGTGGGTTCCAGACTCAAGAGACCCAGTACTTC. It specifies CASSGFQTQETQYF.

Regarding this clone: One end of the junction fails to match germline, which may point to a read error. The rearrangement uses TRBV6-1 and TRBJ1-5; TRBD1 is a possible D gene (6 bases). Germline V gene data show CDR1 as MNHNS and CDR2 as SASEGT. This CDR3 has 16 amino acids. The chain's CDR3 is CAISEAGARRNQPQHF. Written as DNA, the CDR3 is TGTGCCATCAGTGAGGCAGGGGCGAGACGCAATCAGCCCCAGCATTTT.

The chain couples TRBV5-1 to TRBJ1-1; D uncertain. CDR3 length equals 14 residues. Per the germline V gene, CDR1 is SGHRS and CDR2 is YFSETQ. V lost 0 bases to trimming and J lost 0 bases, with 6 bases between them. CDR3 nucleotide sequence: TGCGCCAGCAGCTTGGCAGTCATGAACACTGAAGCTTTCTTT. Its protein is CASSLAVMNTEAFF.

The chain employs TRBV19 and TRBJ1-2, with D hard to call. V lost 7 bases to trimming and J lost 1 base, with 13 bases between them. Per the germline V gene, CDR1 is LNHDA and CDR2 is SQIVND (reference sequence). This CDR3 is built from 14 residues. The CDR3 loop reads CASNSGRGNYGYTF. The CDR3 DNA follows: TGTGCCAGTAACTCCGGTCGGGGTAACTATGGCTACACCTTC.

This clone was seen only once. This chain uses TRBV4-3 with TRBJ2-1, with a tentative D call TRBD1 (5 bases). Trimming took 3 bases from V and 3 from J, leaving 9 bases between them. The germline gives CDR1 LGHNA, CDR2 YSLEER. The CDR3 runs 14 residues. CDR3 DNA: TGCGCCAGCAGCCACCAGACAGACTACAATGAGCAGTTCTTC. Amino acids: CASSHQTDYNEQFF.

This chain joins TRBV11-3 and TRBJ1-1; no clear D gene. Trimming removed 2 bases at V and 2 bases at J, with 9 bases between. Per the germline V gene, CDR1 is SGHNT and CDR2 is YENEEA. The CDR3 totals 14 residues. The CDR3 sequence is CASSLTPINTEAFF. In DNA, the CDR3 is TGTGCCAGCAGCTTAACTCCGATCAACACTGAAGCTTTCTTT.

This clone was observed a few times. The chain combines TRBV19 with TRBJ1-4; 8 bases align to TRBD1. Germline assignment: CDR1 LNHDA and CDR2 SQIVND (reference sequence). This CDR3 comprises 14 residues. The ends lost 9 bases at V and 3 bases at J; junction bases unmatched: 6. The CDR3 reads CASKTGGANEKLFF. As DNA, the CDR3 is TGTGCCAGCAAAACAGGGGGGGCTAATGAAAAACTGTTTTTT.

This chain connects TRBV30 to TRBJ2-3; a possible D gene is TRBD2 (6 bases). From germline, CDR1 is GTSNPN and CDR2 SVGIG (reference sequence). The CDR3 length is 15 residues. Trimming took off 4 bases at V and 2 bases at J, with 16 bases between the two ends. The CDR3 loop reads CAWNAGTSPTDTQYF. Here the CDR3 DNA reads TGTGCCTGGAATGCCGGGACTTCACCCACAGATACGCAGTATTTT.

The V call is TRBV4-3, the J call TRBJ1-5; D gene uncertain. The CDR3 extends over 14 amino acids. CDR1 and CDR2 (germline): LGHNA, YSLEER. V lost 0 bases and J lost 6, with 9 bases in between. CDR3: CASSQDGRGQPQHF. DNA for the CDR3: TGCGCCAGCAGCCAAGATGGGCGGGGTCAGCCCCAGCATTTT.